The text below deals with one TCR beta chain. Its antigen is unknown. The V gene end was trimmed by 5 bases and the J gene end by 4 bases; junction bases not matched to a gene: 8. Germline values: CDR1 MGHDK, CDR2 SYGVNS. The CDR3 totals 15 residues. The sample comes from a study of blood T cells in healthy people across ages. Study-wide findings and caveats: Underestimates were what the diversity estimates from one million T cells were considered to be. The unsorted PBMCs prevented any conclusive comparison of naive versus antigen-experienced cells.

Each individual donor underwent a draw of around 9.8 milliliters of peripheral blood. Using a J-beta primer mix together with a sample-barcoded 5' primer, a second PCR was run for about 7 to 12 cycles. The template-switch adaptor, which had 12 random nucleotides, put a tag on each cDNA molecule. TCRdb itself ran the 5' RACE reads through MiXCR, one entry per CDR3 protein. The data hold over 1,200,000 distinct CDR3 sequences, with 59% observed a single time. The gene calls are TRBV25-1 and TRBJ2-7; 10 bases agree with TRBD1. The source of this sequence is a man aged 18 to 30 in good health. Sequenced: blood. This CDR3 reads CASSRPGTGDYEQYF. Here the CDR3 DNA reads TGTGCCAGCAGTCGTCCCGGGACAGGGGATTACGAGCAGTACTTC.